This TCR beta chain appears in the sequencing data of a study of T cell changes during pregnancy in multiple sclerosis. The CDR3 is 16 amino acids. Germline V lookup: CDR1 KGHSH, CDR2 LQKENI. After removal of 0 bases from V and 1 base from J, the junction contained 6 bases not matched to a gene. The protocol was immunoSEQ multiplex PCR, while the TCRdb copy is restricted to in-frame clones and leaves out a portion. This repertoire shows approximately 31,000 clones, under 95% found once; its top ten account for about 0.4%. The V call is TRBV18, the J call TRBJ2-7, with 7 nucleotides matching TRBD2. The sequencing used CD4+ T cells from peripheral blood mononuclear cells, collected in the second trimester of pregnancy. The sequence was collected from a female donor in good health, enrolled as a control in a pregnancy study. The CDR3 bases are TGTGCCAGCTCACCACCCGGGGGGACCCTTTCCTACGAGCAGTACTTC. Amino acid sequence: CASSPPGGTLSYEQYF.